Here is one TCR beta chain with its context. The antigen this receptor binds is unknown. No much larger clone exists at a distance of one base, and base qualities are not known. This sample stems from a study of radiotherapy plus CTLA-4 blockade in lung cancer (dated by TCRdb to the late 2010s). Notes on the research overall: Objective responses were observed in 15% to 20% of enrolled patients, and disease control was achieved in roughly 30%.

General conclusions and limits of the study: The strongest predictors of response, as reported, were early dynamic changes in blood T cell clones along with a rise in serum interferon-beta after radiation. After treatment with radiotherapy and ipilimumab, TCR clones that came from tumors expanded in the peripheral blood.

The library came from the immunoSEQ multiplex PCR assay. The clones in this table, taken by TCRdb from immuneACCESS, are in-frame only. Not every clone is retained; where verified, under half of the shortfall comes from an unresolved V gene, and the cause of the rest is unknown. A total of some 50,000 clones appear in this sample, more than 60% of them only once. The ten largest make up 2.5% to 3.5% of the sample. In this study, focal radiation therapy paired with CTLA-4 blockade (ipilimumab) was tested in patients who had chemo-refractory metastatic non-small-cell lung cancer. From the cysteine up to the phenylalanine, the CDR3 has a length of 17 residues. The CDR3 DNA has 51 bases and is translated from base 1.

The sequences come from peripheral blood, collected from a patient treated with radiotherapy plus ipilimumab. The chain uses TRBV21-1 and TRBJ2-7; the D call TRBD1 from the table was never checked on the DNA. TRBV21-1 is reported as a pseudogene. This clonotype was obtained from a human donor with non-small cell lung cancer who had a partial response to radiotherapy plus ipilimumab. CDR3 loop: CASSKGAGGSWKSEQYF. The nucleotide sequence reads TGTGCCAGCAGCAAGGGGGCAGGGGGAAGCTGGAAGAGCGAGCAGTACTTC.